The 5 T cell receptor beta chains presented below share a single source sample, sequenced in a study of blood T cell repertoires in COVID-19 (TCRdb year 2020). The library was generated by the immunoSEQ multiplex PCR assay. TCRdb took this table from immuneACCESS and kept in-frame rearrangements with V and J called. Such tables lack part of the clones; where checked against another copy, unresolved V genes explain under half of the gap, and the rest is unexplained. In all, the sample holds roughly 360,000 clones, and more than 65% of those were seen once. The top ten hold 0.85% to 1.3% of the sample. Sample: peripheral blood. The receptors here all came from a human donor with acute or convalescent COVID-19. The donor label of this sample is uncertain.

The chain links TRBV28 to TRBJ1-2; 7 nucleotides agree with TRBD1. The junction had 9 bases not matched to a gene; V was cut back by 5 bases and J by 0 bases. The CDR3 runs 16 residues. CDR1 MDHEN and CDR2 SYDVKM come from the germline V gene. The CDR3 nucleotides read TGTGCCAGCAGTGGGACAGCTTTCTTAGCTAACTATGGCTACACCTTC. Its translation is CASSGTAFLANYGYTF.

The CDR3 DNA reads as TGTGCCAGCAGGGACAGCTTTGGAAAACTGTTTTTT. This codes for CASRDSFGKLFF. The J gene is TRBJ1-4, the V gene TRBV25-1; TRBD1 might be the D (6 bases). The CDR3 contains 12 residues. CDR1 is MGHDK, CDR2 SYGVNS, per germline. V gave up 6 bases and J gave up 10 bases, with 12 bases separating them.

The CDR3 here is CASSEGVSQTQYF. The CDR3 bases are TGTGCCAGCAGTGAGGGCGTGTCCCAGACCCAGTACTTC. The chain carries TRBV6-1 and TRBJ2-5; D call uncertain. The CDR3 totals 13 residues. Trimming shortened V by 3 bases and J by 6 bases, and 11 bases separated the two germline ends. Per the germline V gene, CDR1 is MNHNS and CDR2 is SASEGT.

The DNA for the CDR3 is TGTGCCAGTAGTATAGGGCAGGGGGACTCCTACGAGCAGTACTTC. This translates into CASSIGQGDSYEQYF. The chain joins TRBV19 to TRBJ2-7, with 7 bases that match TRBD1. The CDR3 runs to 15 residues. J gave up 0 bases and V 1 base, and 3 bases lay outside the gene matches. Germline loops: CDR1 LNHDA, CDR2 SQIVND (reference sequence).

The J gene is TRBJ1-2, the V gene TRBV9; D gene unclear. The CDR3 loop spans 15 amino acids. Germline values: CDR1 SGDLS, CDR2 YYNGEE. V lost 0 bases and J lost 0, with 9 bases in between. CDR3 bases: TGTGCCAGCAGCGTAGACACAGCCACTAACTATGGCTACACCTTC. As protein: CASSVDTATNYGYTF.